This note documents a single TCR beta chain sequence. This clone was counted a few times. The specificity of this receptor is unknown. Base-call qualities are not available, and no considerably larger clone is one nucleotide away. A single peripheral blood draw of approximately 0.11 L on average was collected from each donor into heparinised tubes. Using a panel that included CD45RO, CCR7, CD25, CD127, CD95 and CD27, naive, central memory, regulatory and stem cell-like memory CD4+ T cells were sorted on a BD FACSAria II. All sorted populations exceeded 95% purity. PBMCs were isolated right away by Lymphoprep density gradient centrifugation and were stained directly, without culture. To minimize batch effects, samples were stained and sorted in pairs, one healthy donor with one patient per experiment. These data belong to a study of beta chain features in type 1 diabetes (dated by TCRdb to the late 2010s). Regarding the research as a whole: No differences in mean age, gender distribution, total cell number or subset yield were found between patients and healthy donors. Naive and central memory subsets were obtained from all 30 or so donors, but regulatory and stem cell-like memory subsets were isolated from only 8 patients and roughly eight healthy donors. In the study, TCRB repertoires of sorted circulating CD4+ T cell subsets from recently diagnosed type 1 diabetes patients were compared with those of matched healthy donors. Across all samples, around 99 million sorted cells were examined, and cell number per subset correlated strongly with RNA yield.

V gives up 4 bases and J gives up 2 bases, and the segment between their germline ends measures 14 bases. CDR1 MGHDK and CDR2 SYGVNS are derived from the germline V gene. The cysteine opens and the phenylalanine closes a CDR3 of 15 amino acids. Only the CDR3 part of the read is kept: 45 bases, read in frame from the first base. All of the isolated RNA was reverse transcribed with the High Capacity cDNA Reverse Transcription Kit, so expressed TCRB transcripts were sequenced. Deep immunoSEQ sequencing was performed on naive, central memory and regulatory T cell samples, with an average of roughly 4 million total reads per sample. Sorted cells were lysed in RLT buffer and RNA was extracted with DNase-treated RNeasy Micro or Mini kits, depending on cell number. To prevent cross-contamination, each cell subset was processed individually, whereas patient and healthy donor samples were processed jointly. The immunoSEQ multiplex PCR was used to amplify TCRB sequences from cDNA, yielding 87-bp fragments that span the CDR3 region. Sequencing of the amplicons was performed on the Illumina HiSeq platform. The study's processing was this. Synthetic template baselines were used to correct PCR bias computationally, reads within Hamming distance 2 were collapsed together, and singletons that could not be merged were discarded. Reads were aligned to IMGT to assign V, D and J genes, CDR3 length, and insertions or deletions at six rearrangement sites. Within each subset, clonotype counts were normalized to sorted cell number, and only after that were true diversity and Gini coefficients computed with the tcR R package. The overlap coefficient, calculated on TCRB nucleotide sequences, was used to measure repertoire sharing. Out-of-frame TCRB sequences from naive cells were analyzed to stand in for the pre-selection repertoire. Here the immuneACCESS table is served through TCRdb, limited to in-frame sequences with V and J called. Missing clones are a known gap in these copies; in checked studies unresolved V genes cover under half, and the rest lacks a known reason. For V, J and clone size, that table is used; D and trimming come from the DNA. Here the sample has about 360,000 clones; 10% to 15% occur a single time. Under 0.02% of the sample rests with the top ten.

The research as a whole found: Fewer insertions and more nucleotide deletions at VDJ recombination sites were observed in patients with type 1 diabetes, implying thymic rearrangement abnormalities. A moderate but significant shortening of TCRB CDR3 length was observed in type 1 diabetes patients in all four CD4+ subsets. Because small numbers of individuals were included in the HLA sub-analyses, any influence of HLA type on TCRB rearrangement was left unresolved. Because cDNA rather than genomic DNA was sequenced, highly expressing activated cells could have been over-represented, although no difference in activation and CD3 levels was found between groups. Shorter templates might be favored by PCR, yet because patient and control samples were amplified and corrected together, any such skew would affect both groups equally. The naive, central memory and regulatory TCRB repertoires appeared to resemble one another more closely among patients than among healthy donors.

The sequence derives from a man aged 18 to 30 in good health. Material for sequencing was naive CD4+ T cells from blood. The cell subset or site label, as the study defines it: true naive CD4+ T cells. Recombination linked TRBV25-1 to TRBJ1-1; a tentative D match to TRBD1 spans 5 bases. The CDR3 loop reads CASSAAGGRNTEAFF. The nucleotide sequence is given as TGTGCCAGCAGTGCCGCGGGGGGGAGAAACACTGAAGCTTTCTTT.